The 11 T cell receptor beta chains below were found in one sample sequenced in a study of cytomegalovirus exposure and HLA in healthy donors. Clones were sequenced by immunoSEQ multiplex PCR, and TCRdb holds only the in-frame ones, with some missing. The sample holds 250,000 to 400,000 clones; approximately 86% are singletons and the top ten take around 0.96%. Sequenced material: PBMCs. Receptors were obtained from a man aged 30 to 39 in good health and CMV-seronegative.

This clone was counted a single time. The chain uses TRBV19 and TRBJ2-7, with TRBD1 matching 9 bases. The CDR3 loop spans 15 amino acids. After removal of 6 bases from V and 4 bases from J, the junction contained 10 bases not matched to a gene. Germline lookup yields CDR1 LNHDA and CDR2 SQIVND (reference sequence). CDR3 residues: CASRYSGTGSYEQYF. Here the CDR3 DNA reads TGTGCCAGTAGATACTCCGGGACAGGGAGTTACGAGCAGTACTTC.

The J gene is TRBJ1-6, the V gene TRBV11-2; D is unclear. Deletions cut 4 bases from V and 6 bases from J, with 16 bases between. This CDR3 region has 16 residues. Germline-derived CDR1 and CDR2 are SGHAT and FQNNGV. The CDR3, as DNA: TGTGCCAGCAGCTCCCGGGATCTTTTGCGTAATTCACCCCTCCACTTT. Translated: CASSSRDLLRNSPLHF. Complete variable domain (other parts from reference TRBV11-2 and TRBJ1-6): EAGVAQSPRYKIIEKRQSVAFWCNPISGHATLYWYQQILGQGPKLLIQFQNNGVVDDSQLPKDRFSAERLKGVDSTLKIQPAKLEDSAVYLCASSSRDLLRNSPLHFGNGTRLTVT.

J is TRBJ2-6 and V is TRBV5-5; TRBD1 aligns across 7 bases. Germline-derived CDR1 and CDR2 are SGHKS and YYEKEE (reference sequence). Losses at the gene ends were 3 bases for V and 0 bases for J; bases not matched to a gene: 6. This CDR3 has 17 amino acids. Here the CDR3 reads CASSYTGTVSGANVLTF. CDR3 nucleotides: TGTGCCAGCAGCTATACCGGGACAGTCTCTGGGGCCAACGTCCTGACTTTC.

This CDR3 reads CASSPPGHKMNTEAFF. The CDR3 region has the DNA TGTGCCAGCAGTCCCCCGGGACATAAGATGAACACTGAAGCTTTCTTT. This sequence joins TRBV2 and TRBJ1-1, with a possible D match to TRBD1 (6 bases). This CDR3 is 16 amino acids long. Trimming pared 5 bases from V and 0 bases from J, leaving 16 bases between. The germline CDR1 and CDR2 sequences are SNHLY and FYNNEI.

This rearrangement joins TRBV10-1 to TRBJ2-2, with 9 nucleotides matching TRBD2. With 0 bases clipped from V and 6 bases from J, the junction kept 5 bases outside the gene matches. Per germline, CDR1 WNHNN and CDR2 SYGVQD (reference sequence). The CDR3 loop spans 16 amino acids. CDR3 bases: TGCGCCAGCAGTGAGTCACGGACTAGCGCCCCCGGGGAGCTGTTTTTT. This gives the protein CASSESRTSAPGELFF.

The genes are TRBV5-1 and TRBJ2-7, with 7 bases that match TRBD1. Germline loops: CDR1 SGHRS, CDR2 YFSETQ. Trimming removed 4 bases from V and 0 bases from J; junction bases left unmatched: 4. The CDR3 is 14 residues long. The CDR3 region is CASSPRDSSYEQYF. The CDR3 DNA is TGCGCCAGCAGCCCCCGGGACAGCTCCTACGAGCAGTACTTC.

The chain is built from TRBV5-1 and TRBJ1-2, with D unresolved. The CDR3 loop spans 16 amino acids. Germline V lookup: CDR1 SGHRS, CDR2 YFSETQ. The V end lost 0 bases, the J end lost 0 bases, and 12 bases lay between the germline ends. The CDR3 DNA is TGCGCCAGCAGCTTGGACAGCCCATTCTCTAACTATGGCTACACCTTC. Its translation: CASSLDSPFSNYGYTF.

The genes are TRBV10-3 and TRBJ2-3; 10 bases map to TRBD2. V gave up 4 bases and J gave up 2 bases; unmatched junction bases: 6. In germline, CDR1 is ENHRY, CDR2 SYGVKD. This CDR3 spans 16 amino acids. This CDR3 reads CAISGERGGPTDTQYF. In DNA, the CDR3 is TGTGCCATCAGTGGAGAGCGGGGGGGACCCACAGATACGCAGTATTTT.

This clone was picked up a small number of times. The chain combines TRBV6-5 with TRBJ2-7; 8 bases map to TRBD1. The CDR3 consists of 14 residues. J was trimmed by 5 bases and V by 0 bases; bases with no gene match: 3. Germline loops: CDR1 MNHEY, CDR2 SVGAGI. DNA for the CDR3: TGTGCCAGCAGTTACTCGGACAGGGAAGACGAGCAGTACTTC. Its translation: CASSYSDREDEQYF.

The V call is TRBV15, the J call TRBJ2-3; no definite D call. Germline-derived CDR1 and CDR2 are LNHNV and YYDKDF (reference sequence). Trimming cost V 2 bases and J 4 bases, with 19 bases left between them. This CDR3 contains 17 residues. The chain's CDR3 is CATSRLDTPVFADTQYF. CDR3 DNA: TGTGCCACCAGCAGACTCGATACGCCGGTTTTCGCAGATACGCAGTATTTT.

The chain recombines TRBV9 with TRBJ1-2, with TRBD1 matching 8 bases. This CDR3 contains 15 residues. Germline assignment: CDR1 SGDLS and CDR2 YYNGEE. J gave up 4 bases and V 3 bases, and 8 bases lay outside the gene matches. This chain's CDR3 is CASSAGTGSIYGYTF. The CDR3 region has the DNA TGTGCCAGCAGCGCCGGGACAGGAAGCATCTATGGCTACACCTTC.